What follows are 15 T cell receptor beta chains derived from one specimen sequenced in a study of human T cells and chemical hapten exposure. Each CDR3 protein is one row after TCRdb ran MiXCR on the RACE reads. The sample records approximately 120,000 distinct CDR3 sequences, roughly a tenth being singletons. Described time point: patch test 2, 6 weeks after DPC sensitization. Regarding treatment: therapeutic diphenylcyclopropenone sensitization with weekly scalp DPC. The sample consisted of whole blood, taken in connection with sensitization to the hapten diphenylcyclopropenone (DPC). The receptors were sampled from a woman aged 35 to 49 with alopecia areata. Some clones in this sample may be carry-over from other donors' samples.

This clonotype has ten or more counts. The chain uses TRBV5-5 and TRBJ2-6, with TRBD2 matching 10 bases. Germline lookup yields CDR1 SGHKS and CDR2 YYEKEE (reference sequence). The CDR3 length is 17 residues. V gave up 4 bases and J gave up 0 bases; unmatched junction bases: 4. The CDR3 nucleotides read TGTGCCAGCAGCCAACTAGCGGGGAGCTCTGGGGCCAACGTCCTGACTTTC. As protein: CASSQLAGSSGANVLTF.

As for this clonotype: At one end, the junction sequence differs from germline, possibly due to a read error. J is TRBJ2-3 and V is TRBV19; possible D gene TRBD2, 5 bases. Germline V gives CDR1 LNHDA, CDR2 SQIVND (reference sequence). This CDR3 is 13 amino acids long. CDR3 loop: CASSSGRTDKQYF. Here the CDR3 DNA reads TGTGCCAGTAGTAGCGGGCGCACAGATAAGCAGTATTTT.

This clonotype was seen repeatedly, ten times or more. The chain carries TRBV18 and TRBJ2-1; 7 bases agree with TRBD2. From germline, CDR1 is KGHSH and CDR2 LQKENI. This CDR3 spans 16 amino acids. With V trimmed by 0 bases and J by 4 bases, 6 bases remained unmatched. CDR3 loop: CASSPPTAGLYNEQFF. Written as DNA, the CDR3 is TGTGCCAGCTCACCACCGACAGCGGGGCTGTACAATGAGCAGTTCTTC.

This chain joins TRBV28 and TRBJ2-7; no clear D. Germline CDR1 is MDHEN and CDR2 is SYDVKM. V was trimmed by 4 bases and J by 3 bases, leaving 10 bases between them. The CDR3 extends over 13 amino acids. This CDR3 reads CASSSSDGYEQYF. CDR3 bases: TGTGCCAGCAGTTCATCCGACGGCTACGAGCAGTACTTC.

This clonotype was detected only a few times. CDR3 DNA sequence: TGTGCCAGCAGCAGAGACAGTCTCTCCAACTATGGCTACACCTTC. This translates into CASSRDSLSNYGYTF. This chain links TRBV7-2 with TRBJ1-2; perhaps TRBD1 as D (5 bases). Germline lookup yields CDR1 SGHTA and CDR2 FQGNSA. This CDR3 comprises 15 residues. Trimming removed 5 bases at V and 2 bases at J, with 15 bases between.

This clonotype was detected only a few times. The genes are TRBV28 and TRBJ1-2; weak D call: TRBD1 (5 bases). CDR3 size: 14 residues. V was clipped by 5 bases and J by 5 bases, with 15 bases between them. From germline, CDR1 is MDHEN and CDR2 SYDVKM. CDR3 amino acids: CASSHGRGPYGYTF. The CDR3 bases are TGTGCCAGCAGTCACGGCCGGGGCCCATATGGCTACACCTTC.

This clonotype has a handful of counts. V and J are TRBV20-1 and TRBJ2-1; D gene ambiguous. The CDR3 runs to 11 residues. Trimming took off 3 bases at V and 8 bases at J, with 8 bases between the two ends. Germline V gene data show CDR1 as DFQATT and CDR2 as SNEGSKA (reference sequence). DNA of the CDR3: TGCAGTGCTAGCCCCCCGGATGAGCAGTTCTTC. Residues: CSASPPDEQFF.

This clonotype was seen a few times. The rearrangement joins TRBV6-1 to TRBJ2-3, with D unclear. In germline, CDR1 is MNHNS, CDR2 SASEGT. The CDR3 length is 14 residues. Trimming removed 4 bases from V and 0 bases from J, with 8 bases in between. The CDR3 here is CASSGRGSTDTQYF. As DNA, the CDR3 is TGTGCCAGCAGTGGCCGAGGAAGCACAGATACGCAGTATTTT.

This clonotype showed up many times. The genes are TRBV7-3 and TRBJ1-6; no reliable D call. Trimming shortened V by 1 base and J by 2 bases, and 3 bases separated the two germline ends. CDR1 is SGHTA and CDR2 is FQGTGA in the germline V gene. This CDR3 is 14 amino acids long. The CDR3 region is CASSLRPYNSPLHF. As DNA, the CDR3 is TGTGCCAGCAGCTTAAGACCCTATAATTCACCCCTCCACTTT. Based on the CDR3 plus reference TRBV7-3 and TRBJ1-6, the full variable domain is GAGVSQTPSNKVTEKGKYVELRCDPISGHTALYWYRQSLGQGPEFLIYFQGTGAADDSGLPNDRFFAVRPEGSVSTLKIQRTERGDSAVYLCASSLRPYNSPLHFGNGTRLTVT.

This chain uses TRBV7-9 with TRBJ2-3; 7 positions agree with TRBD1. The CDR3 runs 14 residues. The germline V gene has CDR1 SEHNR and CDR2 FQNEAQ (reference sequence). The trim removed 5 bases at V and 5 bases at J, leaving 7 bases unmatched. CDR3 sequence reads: CASSIGTAQDTQYF. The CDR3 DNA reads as TGTGCCAGCAGCATCGGGACAGCTCAAGATACGCAGTATTTT.

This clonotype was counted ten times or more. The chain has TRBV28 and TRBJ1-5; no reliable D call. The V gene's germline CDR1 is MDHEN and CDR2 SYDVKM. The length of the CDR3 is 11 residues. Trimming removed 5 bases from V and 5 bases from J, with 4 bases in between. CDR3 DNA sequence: TGTGCCAGCAGTCAGTATCAGCCCCAGCATTTT. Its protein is CASSQYQPQHF.

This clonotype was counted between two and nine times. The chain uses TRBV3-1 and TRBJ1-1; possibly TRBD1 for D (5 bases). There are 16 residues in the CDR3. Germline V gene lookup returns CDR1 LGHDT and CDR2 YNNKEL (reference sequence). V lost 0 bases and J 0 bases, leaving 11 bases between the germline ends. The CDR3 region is CASSQDIGEVNTEAFF. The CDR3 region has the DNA TGTGCCAGCAGCCAAGATATAGGGGAGGTGAACACTGAAGCTTTCTTT.

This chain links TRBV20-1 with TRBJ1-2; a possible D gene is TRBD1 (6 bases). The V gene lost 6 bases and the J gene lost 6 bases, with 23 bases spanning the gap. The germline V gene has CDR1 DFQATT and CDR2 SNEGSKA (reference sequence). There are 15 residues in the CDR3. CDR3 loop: CSANRVLGGMDGYTF. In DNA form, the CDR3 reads TGCAGTGCCAACAGGGTTTTGGGGGGCATGGATGGCTACACCTTC.

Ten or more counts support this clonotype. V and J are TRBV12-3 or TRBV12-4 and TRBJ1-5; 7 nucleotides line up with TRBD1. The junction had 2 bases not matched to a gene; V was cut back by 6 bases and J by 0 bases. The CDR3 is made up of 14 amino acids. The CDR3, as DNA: TGTGCCAGCAGGGGGACAGATAGCAATCAGCCCCAGCATTTT. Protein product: CASRGTDSNQPQHF.

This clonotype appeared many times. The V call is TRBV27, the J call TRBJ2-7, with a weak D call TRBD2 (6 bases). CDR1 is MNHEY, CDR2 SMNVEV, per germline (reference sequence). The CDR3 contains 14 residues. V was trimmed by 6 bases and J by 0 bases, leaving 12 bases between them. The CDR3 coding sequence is TGTGCCAGCAGGCCCGGGACTCTCTCCTACGAGCAGTACTTC. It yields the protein CASRPGTLSYEQYF.